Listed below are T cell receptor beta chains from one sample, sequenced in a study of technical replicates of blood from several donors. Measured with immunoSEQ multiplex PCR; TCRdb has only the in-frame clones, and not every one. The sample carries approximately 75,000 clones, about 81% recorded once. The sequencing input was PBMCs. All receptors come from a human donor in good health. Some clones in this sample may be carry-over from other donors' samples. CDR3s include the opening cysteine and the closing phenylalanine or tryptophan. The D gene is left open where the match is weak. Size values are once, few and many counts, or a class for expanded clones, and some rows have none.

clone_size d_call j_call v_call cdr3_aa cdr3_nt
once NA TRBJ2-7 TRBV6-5 CASRGPKAGEQYF TGTGCCAGCAGAGGACCGAAGGCGGGCGAGCAGTACTTC
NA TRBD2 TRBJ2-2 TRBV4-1 CASAAGDTGELFF TGCGCCAGCGCGGCGGGGGACACCGGGGAGCTGTTTTTT
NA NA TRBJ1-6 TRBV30 CAWTTLSGINSPLHF TGTGCCTGGACCACCCTTTCAGGCATTAATTCACCCCTCCACTTT
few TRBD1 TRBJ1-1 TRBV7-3 CASSSGQTEAFF TGTGCCAGCAGCTCGGGACAGACTGAAGCTTTCTTT
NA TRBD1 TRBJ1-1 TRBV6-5 CASSIQGDGNTEAFF TGTGCCAGCAGTATCCAGGGGGACGGCAACACTGAAGCTTTCTTT
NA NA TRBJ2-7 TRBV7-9 CASSLPQGLPPGQYF TGTGCCAGCAGCCTTCCGCAAGGACTTCCGCCGGGGCAGTACTTC
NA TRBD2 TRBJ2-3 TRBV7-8 CASSGRTRLLSSTDTQYF TGTGCCAGCAGCGGGCGGACTAGATTATTGTCTAGCACAGATACGCAGTATTTT
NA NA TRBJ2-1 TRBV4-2 CASSQNSAGGNEQFF TGTGCCAGCAGCCAAAACTCGGCCGGGGGCAATGAGCAGTTCTTC
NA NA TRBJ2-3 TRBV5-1 CASSFPRDSTDTQYF TGCGCCAGCAGCTTCCCCAGGGATAGCACAGATACGCAGTATTTT
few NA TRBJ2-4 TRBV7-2 CASSLGGRWENIQYF TGTGCCAGCAGCTTAGGGGGGCGATGGGAAAACATTCAGTACTTC
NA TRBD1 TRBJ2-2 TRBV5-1 CASSSGYRGIFAGELFF TGCGCCAGCAGCTCCGGATACAGGGGGATATTCGCCGGGGAGCTGTTTTTT
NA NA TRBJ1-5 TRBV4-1 CASSQARGKAGQPQHF TGCGCCAGCAGCCAAGCAAGGGGGAAAGCTGGTCAGCCCCAGCATTTT
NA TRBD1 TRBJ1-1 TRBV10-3 CAISESDRGLEAFF TGTGCCATCAGTGAGTCGGACAGGGGCCTTGAAGCTTTCTTT
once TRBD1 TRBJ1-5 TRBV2 CASNRQGGQPQHF TGTGCCAGCAATCGACAGGGCGGTCAGCCCCAGCATTTT
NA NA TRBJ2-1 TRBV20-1 CSASRSEQFF TGCAGTGCTAGCCGTAGCGAGCAGTTCTTC
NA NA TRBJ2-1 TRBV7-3 CASSRRAAGGWNEQFF TGTGCCAGCAGCCGCAGGGCAGCCGGAGGGTGGAATGAGCAGTTCTTC
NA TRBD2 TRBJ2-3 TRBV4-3 CASSQGLAGADTQYF TGCGCCAGCAGCCAAGGACTAGCGGGGGCAGATACGCAGTATTTT
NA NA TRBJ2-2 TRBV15 CATSRPGQADTGELFF TGTGCCACCAGCAGGCCTGGGCAGGCTGACACCGGGGAGCTGTTTTTT
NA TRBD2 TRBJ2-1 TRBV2 CASRHPGLGYSEQFF TGTGCCAGCAGGCACCCGGGACTAGGATACAGTGAGCAGTTCTTC
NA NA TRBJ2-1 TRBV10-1 CASSGAAYNEQFF TGCGCCAGCAGTGGGGCAGCTTACAATGAGCAGTTCTTC
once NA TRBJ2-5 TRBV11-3 CASSFRDGETQYF TGTGCCAGCAGCTTCAGGGATGGGGAGACCCAGTACTTC
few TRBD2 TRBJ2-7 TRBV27 CASSLGPAGGRYEQYF TGTGCCAGCAGTTTAGGTCCGGCGGGAGGTCGGTACGAGCAGTACTTC
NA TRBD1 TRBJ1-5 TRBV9 CASSPGTGIKPQHF TGTGCCAGCAGCCCCGGGACAGGGATTAAGCCCCAGCATTTT
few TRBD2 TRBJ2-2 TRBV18 CASSPSSGRAFGELFF TGTGCCAGCTCACCCTCCAGCGGGAGGGCCTTCGGGGAGCTGTTTTTT
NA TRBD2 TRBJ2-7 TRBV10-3 CAISAPSGGASYEQYF TGTGCCATCAGTGCCCCTAGCGGGGGGGCCTCCTACGAGCAGTACTTC
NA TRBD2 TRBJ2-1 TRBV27 CASSPYSGSSYNEQFF TGTGCCAGCAGTCCCTATAGCGGGAGCTCCTACAATGAGCAGTTCTTC
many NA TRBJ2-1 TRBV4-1 CASSQAPGTYNEQFF TGCGCCAGCAGCCAAGCTCCGGGGACCTACAATGAGCAGTTCTTC
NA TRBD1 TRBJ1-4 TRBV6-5 CASSRDREREKLFF TGTGCCAGCAGCCGAGACAGGGAAAGAGAAAAACTGTTTTTT
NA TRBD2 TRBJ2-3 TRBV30 CAWSGAAGVHDTQYF TGTGCCTGGAGTGGTGCAGCGGGAGTACACGATACGCAGTATTTT
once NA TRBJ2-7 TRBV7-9 CASSPGGWGASYEQYF TGTGCCAGCAGCCCAGGGGGGTGGGGGGCGTCCTACGAGCAGTACTTC
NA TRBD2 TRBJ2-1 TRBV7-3 CASSPRTSGMYDEQFF TGTGCCAGCAGCCCCCGGACTAGCGGGATGTACGATGAGCAGTTCTTC
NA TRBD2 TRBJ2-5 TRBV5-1 CASSGGSPPGETQYF TGCGCCAGCAGTGGCGGGAGTCCGCCGGGGGAGACCCAGTACTTC
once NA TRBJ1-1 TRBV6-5 CASSYSRQGNTEAFF TGTGCCAGCAGTTACTCGAGGCAGGGGAACACTGAAGCTTTCTTT
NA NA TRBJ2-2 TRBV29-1 CSVGLVGGELFF TGCAGCGTTGGACTAGTCGGGGGGGAGCTGTTTTTT
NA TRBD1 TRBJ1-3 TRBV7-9 CASSSLGQGISGNTIYF TGTGCCAGCAGCTCCCTTGGACAGGGGATCTCTGGAAACACCATATATTTT
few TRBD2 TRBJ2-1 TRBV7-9 CASSYLERGYNEQFF TGTGCCAGCAGCTACCTCGAGCGGGGGTACAATGAGCAGTTCTTC
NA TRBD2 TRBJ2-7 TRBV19 CASSSSSGATYEQYF TGTGCCAGTAGCTCATCTAGCGGGGCCACCTACGAGCAGTACTTC
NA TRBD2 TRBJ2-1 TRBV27 CASGSLAGGYNEQFF TGTGCCAGCGGATCGCTAGCGGGAGGATACAATGAGCAGTTCTTC
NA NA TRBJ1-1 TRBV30 CAWTGVGSTEAFF TGTGCCTGGACAGGGGTTGGGAGCACTGAAGCTTTCTTT
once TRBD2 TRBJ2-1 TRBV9 CASSVGIAGDEQFF TGTGCCAGCAGCGTAGGGATAGCGGGAGACGAGCAGTTCTTC
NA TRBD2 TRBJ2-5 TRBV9 CASSVAGGAVAETQYF TGTGCCAGCAGCGTAGCCGGGGGGGCCGTTGCAGAGACCCAGTACTTC
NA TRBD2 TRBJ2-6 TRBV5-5 CASSFSGAVGANVLTF TGTGCCAGCAGCTTTAGCGGGGCGGTTGGGGCCAACGTCCTGACTTTC